Below, 14 T cell receptor beta chains from the same sample are listed, as sequenced in a study of control samples from healthy donors and cancer patients. Here immunoSEQ multiplex PCR was the method, and the copy in TCRdb shows in-frame clones only, minus some. Here the sample spans approximately 130,000 clones, over 75% being singletons. Sequenced sample: blood. The receptors derive from a man aged 55 to 70 in good health.

The CDR3 sequence: CASSYTSNYGYTF. Here the CDR3 DNA reads TGTGCCAGCAGTTACACGAGCAACTATGGCTACACCTTC. The chain employs TRBV6-5 and TRBJ1-2; D uncertain. Germline V gene sequence: CDR1 MNHEY, CDR2 SVGAGI. V lost 2 bases, J lost 2 bases, and 6 bases lay in between. The CDR3 sequence is 13 residues long.

The chain is built from TRBV28 and TRBJ1-2, with D perhaps TRBD1 (5 bases). Per the germline V gene, CDR1 is MDHEN and CDR2 is SYDVKM. CDR3 length: 13 amino acids. Trimming left V 8 bases short and J 7 bases short, with 17 bases between. CDR3 bases: TGTGCCAGCTACCGGGGAGGGGTTGGTGGCTACACCTTC. The encoded protein is CASYRGGVGGYTF.

The rearrangement joins TRBV24-1 to TRBJ1-4; TRBD1 matches at 9 bases. With 3 bases clipped from V and 3 bases from J, the junction kept 1 base outside the gene matches. Germline CDR1 KGHDR, CDR2 SFDVKD. This CDR3 region has 15 residues. CDR3 nucleotides: TGTGCCACCAGTGATACAGGGGGCTCTAATGAAAAACTGTTTTTT. Amino acid sequence: CATSDTGGSNEKLFF.

Comments on this clone: The same CDR3 also results from other DNA sequences found in this sample. The CDR3, as DNA: TGTGCCAGCAGTGAAGCGGGGGTACTTTCTGGAAACACCATATATTTT. It codes for CASSEAGVLSGNTIYF. V and J are TRBV6-1 and TRBJ1-3; a possible D gene is TRBD1 (5 bases). V lost 0 bases and J 1 base, leaving 10 bases between the germline ends. Germline CDR1 and CDR2: MNHNS and SASEGT. The length of the CDR3 is 16 residues.

CDR3 DNA sequence: TGTGCCAGCAGCCCCGAAGTAGCCGCGTATGGGGATGAGCAGTTCTTC. The encoded protein is CASSPEVAAYGDEQFF. The V call is TRBV9, the J call TRBJ2-1; no firm D call. Germline values: CDR1 SGDLS, CDR2 YYNGEE. This CDR3 region has 16 residues. V gave up 4 bases and J gave up 8 bases, with 22 bases separating them.

In this sample, this clone turned up once. CDR3 protein: CASSEWDSGANVLTF. In nucleotides, the CDR3 is TGTGCCAGCAGTGAATGGGATTCTGGGGCCAACGTCCTGACTTTC. The chain uses TRBV6-1 and TRBJ2-6; no definite D call. Trimming took 2 bases from V and 1 from J, leaving 6 bases between them. The CDR3 contains 15 residues. The germline V gene has CDR1 MNHNS and CDR2 SASEGT.

The rearrangement joins TRBV19 to TRBJ2-7; D gene unclear. Trimming cost V 6 bases and J 2 bases, with 14 bases left between them. CDR3 length: 14 residues. Germline-derived CDR1 and CDR2 are LNHDA and SQIVND (reference sequence). CDR3 protein: CASRLGPTTYEQYF. The CDR3 DNA reads as TGTGCCAGTAGATTAGGCCCTACAACCTACGAGCAGTACTTC. Supplemented by reference TRBV19 and TRBJ2-7, the full variable domain reads DGGITQSPKYLFRKEGQNVTLSCEQNLNHDAMYWYRQDPGQGLRLIYYSQIVNDFQKGDIAEGYSVSREKKESFPLTVTSAQKNPTAFYLCASRLGPTTYEQYFGPGTRLTVT.

This rearrangement joins TRBV7-9 to TRBJ1-5; D is undetermined. Looked up from germline, CDR1 is SEHNR and CDR2 is FQNEAQ (reference sequence). This CDR3 has 13 amino acids. Trimming took 5 bases from V and 4 from J, leaving 9 bases between them. In DNA, the CDR3 is TGTGCCAGCAGCCAGCAAGGGAATCAGCCCCAGCATTTT. Its protein is CASSQQGNQPQHF.

This sequence joins TRBV24-1 and TRBJ1-2, with D unclear. This CDR3 region has 13 residues. Germline CDR1 and CDR2: KGHDR and SFDVKD. V lost 8 bases and J 6 bases, leaving 15 bases between the germline ends. The CDR3 region has the DNA TGTGCCACCATGAGTGCGAACGAGGATGGCTACACCTTC. Its translation is CATMSANEDGYTF.

V and J are TRBV18 and TRBJ2-7; either TRBD1 or TRBD2 may fit D (5 bases each). V was shortened by 3 bases and J by 2 bases, with 23 bases between the two germline ends. The CDR3 length is 18 residues. Germline lookup yields CDR1 KGHSH and CDR2 LQKENI. The CDR3 nucleotides read TGTGCCAGCTCACCCGTCGTGGGACGTAGTACGGGGACCTACGAGCAGTACTTC. As protein: CASSPVVGRSTGTYEQYF. Combining the CDR3 with reference TRBV18 and TRBJ2-7 gives the whole variable domain NAGVMQNPRHLVRRRGQEARLRCSPMKGHSHVYWYRQLPEEGLKFMVYLQKENIIDESGMPKERFSAEFPKEGPSILRIQQVVRGDSAAYFCASSPVVGRSTGTYEQYFGPGTRLTVT.

This chain uses TRBV5-1 with TRBJ1-1; maybe TRBD1 (5 bases). Per the germline V gene, CDR1 is SGHRS and CDR2 is YFSETQ. The CDR3 totals 14 residues. The ends were cut back, 7 bases at V and 1 base at J, with 14 bases in the middle. The CDR3 DNA follows: TGCGCCAGCGGCACCGGGACGGCGAACACTGAAGCTTTCTTT. The encoded protein is CASGTGTANTEAFF.

This clone was observed many times. This chain joins TRBV30 and TRBJ1-5; no reliable D call. This CDR3 spans 14 amino acids. Germline loops: CDR1 GTSNPN, CDR2 SVGIG (reference sequence). V lost 1 base, J lost 5 bases, and 12 bases lay in between. The CDR3: CAWSDPRADQPQHF. CDR3 DNA sequence: TGTGCCTGGAGTGACCCCCGGGCCGATCAGCCCCAGCATTTT.

This chain joins TRBV12-3 or TRBV12-4 and TRBJ1-6, with TRBD1 as a possible D gene (6 bases). CDR3 length equals 13 residues. V lost 5 bases and J 9 bases, leaving 11 bases between the germline ends. The CDR3 here is CASSPGTRSPLHF. CDR3 nucleotide sequence: TGTGCCAGCAGTCCGGGGACACGTTCACCCCTCCACTTT.

The CDR3 region is CASSFSYGMNTEAFF. The CDR3 DNA reads TGTGCCAGCAGTTTCTCGTACGGCATGAACACTGAAGCTTTCTTT. J is TRBJ1-1 and V is TRBV28; D is unresolved. This CDR3 has 15 amino acids. The germline V and J ends were trimmed by 3 bases and 0 bases, with 11 bases remaining between them. Germline CDR1 MDHEN, CDR2 SYDVKM.